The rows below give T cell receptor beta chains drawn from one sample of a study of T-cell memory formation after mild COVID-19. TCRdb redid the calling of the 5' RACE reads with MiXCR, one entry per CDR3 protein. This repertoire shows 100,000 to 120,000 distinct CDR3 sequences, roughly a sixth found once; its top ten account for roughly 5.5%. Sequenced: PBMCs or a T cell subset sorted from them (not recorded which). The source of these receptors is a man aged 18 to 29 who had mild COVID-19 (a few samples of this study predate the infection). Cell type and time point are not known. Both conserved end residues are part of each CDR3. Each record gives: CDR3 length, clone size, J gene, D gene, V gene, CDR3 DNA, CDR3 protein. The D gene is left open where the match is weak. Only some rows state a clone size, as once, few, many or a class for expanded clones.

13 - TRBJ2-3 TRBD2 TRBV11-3 TGTGCCAGCAGCCGGGGCGGGGGAGATACGCAGTATTTT CASSRGGGDTQYF
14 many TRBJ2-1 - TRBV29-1 TGCAGCGTTGAGTTCTCGGCGAAAGGTAATGAGCAGTTCTTC CSVEFSAKGNEQFF
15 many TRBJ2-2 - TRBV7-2 TGTGCCAGCAGCTTGGACACGACGAACACCGGGGAGCTGTTTTTT CASSLDTTNTGELFF
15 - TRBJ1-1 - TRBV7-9 TGTGCCAGCAGCACCTACAGGGATGAGAACACTGAAGCTTTCTTT CASSTYRDENTEAFF
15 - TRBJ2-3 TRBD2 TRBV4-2 TGTGCCAGCAGACAAACTAGCGGGGGCACAGATACGCAGTATTTT CASRQTSGGTDTQYF
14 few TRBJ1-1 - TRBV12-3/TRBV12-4 TGTGCCAGCAGCCGCGGGACGGACGGAGGGGGAGCTTTCTTT CASSRGTDGGGAFF
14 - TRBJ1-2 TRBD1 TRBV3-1 TGTGCCAGCAGCCAATGGAGGGACAGTACTGGCTACACCTTC CASSQWRDSTGYTF
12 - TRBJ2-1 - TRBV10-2 TGCGCCAGCAGTGATATAGGACATAAGCAGTTCTTC CASSDIGHKQFF
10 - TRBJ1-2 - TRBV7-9 TGTGCCAGCTATAGCTATGGCTACACCTTC CASYSYGYTF
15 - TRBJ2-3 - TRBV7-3 TGTGCCAGCAGCTCGCTAACGACATATCCAGATACGCAGTATTTT CASSSLTTYPDTQYF
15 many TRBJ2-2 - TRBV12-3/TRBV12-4 TGTGCCAGCACCATACTAACCCCACGCGCCGGGGAGCTGTTTTTT CASTILTPRAGELFF
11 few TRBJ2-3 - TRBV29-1 TGCAGCGTCCGCACTTCGGATACGCAGTATTTT CSVRTSDTQYF
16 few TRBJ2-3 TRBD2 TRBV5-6 TGTGCCAGCAGCTTGAAGCGGGGCGCTCAGCCAGATACGCAGTATTTT CASSLKRGAQPDTQYF
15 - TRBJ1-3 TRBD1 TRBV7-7 TGTGCTAGCAGTTCAGGGGGCACGAATGGAAACACCATATATTTT CASSSGGTNGNTIYF
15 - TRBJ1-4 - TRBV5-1 TGCGCCAGCAGCTCTTACGGTGCAACTAATGAAAAACTGTTTTTT CASSSYGATNEKLFF
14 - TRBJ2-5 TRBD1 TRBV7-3 TGTGCCAGCAGCCCGACAGGGTACCAAGAGACCCAGTACTTC CASSPTGYQETQYF
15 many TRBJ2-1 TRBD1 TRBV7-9 TGTGCCAGCAGCTTAGGGGACAGGGCCCACAATGAGCAGTTCTTC CASSLGDRAHNEQFF
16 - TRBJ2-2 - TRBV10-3 TGTGCCATCAGTGTAGACAGGACTTCGAACACCGGGGAGCTGTTTTTT CAISVDRTSNTGELFF
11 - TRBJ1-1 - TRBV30 TGTGCCTGGAGTGGGGGACCGTGGGCTTTCTTT CAWSGGPWAFF
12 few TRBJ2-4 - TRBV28 TGTGCCAGCAGTTTACAGGGGGGAATTCAGTACTTC CASSLQGGIQYF
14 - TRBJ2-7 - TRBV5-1 TGCGCCAGCAGCCAGAGACCGCGTCTGGCCGAGCAGTACTTC CASSQRPRLAEQYF
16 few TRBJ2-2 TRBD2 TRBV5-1 TGCGCCAGCAGCCTCATAGCGGGGGACGACACCGGGGAGCTGTTTTTT CASSLIAGDDTGELFF
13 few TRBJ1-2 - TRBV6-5 TGTGCCAGCAGTTACCTAGCTAACTATGGCTACACCTTC CASSYLANYGYTF
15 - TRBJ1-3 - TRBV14 TGTGCCAGCAGCCAATCGGCTTACTCTGGAAACACCATATATTTT CASSQSAYSGNTIYF
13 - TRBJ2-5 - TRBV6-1 TGTGCCAGCATGAGGACAGAAGCGGAGACCCAGTACTTC CASMRTEAETQYF
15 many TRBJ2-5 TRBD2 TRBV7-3 TGTGCCAGCAGCTTAGCGGGGGTCCCTCAGGAGACCCAGTACTTC CASSLAGVPQETQYF
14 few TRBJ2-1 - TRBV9 TGTGCCAGCAGCGTGTCGGACGGACACGATGAGCAGTTCTTC CASSVSDGHDEQFF
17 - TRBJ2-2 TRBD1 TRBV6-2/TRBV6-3 TGTGCCAGCAAACCGATCTGGACAGGGGGAGCGACCGGGGAGCTGTTTTTT CASKPIWTGGATGELFF
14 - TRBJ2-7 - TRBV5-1 TGCGCCAGCAGCCCTGGGGTCAGCTCCTACGAGCAGTACTTC CASSPGVSSYEQYF
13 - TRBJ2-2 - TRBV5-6 TGTGCCAGCAGCAGGGGGAACGGCGGGGAGCTGTTTTTT CASSRGNGGELFF
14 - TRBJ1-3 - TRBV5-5 TGTGCCAGCAGCCGTACAGATTCTGGAAACACCATATATTTT CASSRTDSGNTIYF
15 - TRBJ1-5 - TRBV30 TGTGCCTGGAGCCAACAACAGGGTTCAGGGGTGCCCCAGCATTTT CAWSQQQGSGVPQHF
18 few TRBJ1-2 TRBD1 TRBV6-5 TGTGCCAGCATTAAACGTCGGGACAGGGCGAATAGCCGCTATGGCTACACCTTC CASIKRRDRANSRYGYTF
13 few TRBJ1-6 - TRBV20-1 TGCAGTGCTAGGATCCCAGGGAGTTCACCCCTCCACTTT CSARIPGSSPLHF
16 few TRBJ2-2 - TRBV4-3 TGCGCCAGCAGCCAAGATACAGCCTGGGAACCCGGGGAGCTGTTTTTT CASSQDTAWEPGELFF
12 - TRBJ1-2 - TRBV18 TGTGCCAGCTCACCGGACGGCCATGGCTACACCTTC CASSPDGHGYTF
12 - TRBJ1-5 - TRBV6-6 TGTGCCGGCGCGGGATTCAATCAGCCCCAGCATTTT CAGAGFNQPQHF
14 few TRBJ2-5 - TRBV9 TGTGCCAGCAGCGTAGGGGGGGCTTACGAGACCCAGTACTTC CASSVGGAYETQYF
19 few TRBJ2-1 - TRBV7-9 TGTGCCAGCAGCCCACGCGACGGTACGGGGGCCAGCTCCTACAATGAGCAGTTCTTC CASSPRDGTGASSYNEQFF
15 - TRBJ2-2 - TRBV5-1 TGCGCCAGCAGTCGGGACACCTCGAACACCGCGGAGCTGTTTTTT CASSRDTSNTAELFF
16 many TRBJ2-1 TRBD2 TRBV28 TGTGCCAGCAGACGACCGGGGGGGTTTTTGGTCGATGAGCAGTTCTTC CASRRPGGFLVDEQFF
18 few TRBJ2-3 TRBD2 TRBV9 TGTGCCAGCAGCGTATACCGAGGAAGCGGGGGGGCAACAGATACGCAGTATTTT CASSVYRGSGGATDTQYF
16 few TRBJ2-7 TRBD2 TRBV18 TGTGCCAGCTCACCGATAACTAGCGGGAGGACGGGGGAGCAGTACTTC CASSPITSGRTGEQYF
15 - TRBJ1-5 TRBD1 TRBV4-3 TGCGCCAGCAGCCAAGAGAGGACAGGGACGTGGCCCCAGCATTTT CASSQERTGTWPQHF
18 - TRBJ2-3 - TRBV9 TGTGCCAGCAGCGCCGGGGATGGACGAACTGGCGGTACAGATACGCAGTATTTT CASSAGDGRTGGTDTQYF
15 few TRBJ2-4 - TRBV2 TGTGCCAGCAGTGAAGGGCGAGGGGCAGGGAATAAGAAGTACTTC CASSEGRGAGNKKYF
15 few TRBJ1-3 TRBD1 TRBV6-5 TGTGCCAGCAGTCGGGACAGAGCCTCTGGAAACACCATATATTTT CASSRDRASGNTIYF
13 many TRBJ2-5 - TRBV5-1 TGCGCCAGCAGCTTGGGTTACCAAGAGACCCAGTACTTC CASSLGYQETQYF